This T cell receptor beta chain is drawn from a study of shared clonotypes between healthy human individuals. Overall study findings and caveats: Memory subsets had estimated richness that was generally smaller than that of naive subsets.

Comment on this clone: No antigen is known for it.

For each subset, genomic DNA was distributed in equal portions over several immunoSEQ plates. Assay used: immunoSEQ multiplex PCR; TCRdb lists only in-frame clones, some missing. This sample has roughly 2.1 million clones, with 85% to 95% found just once. It was CD45RO-negative cells, positively selected for CCR7, that made up naive CD8 cells, with terminally differentiated effector memory CD45RA+ cells excluded. The study drew all its donors from Caucasian adults living in Nashville, Tennessee. The J segment lost 5 bases and the V segment lost 5 bases, leaving 8 bases of the junction unmatched. The CDR3 has 15 amino acids. In germline, CDR1 is MNHEY, CDR2 SVGAGI.

The TCR sequence derives from a man aged 18 to 35 in good health. Some clones in this sample may be carry-over from other donors' samples. The genes are TRBV6-5 and TRBJ1-4; 7 bases fit TRBD1. Sequencing was done on a sample of naive CD8+ T cells from PBMCs. Here the CDR3 reads CASSPNRGGNEKLFF. The CDR3 region has the DNA TGTGCCAGCAGTCCCAACAGGGGAGGCAATGAAAAACTGTTTTTT.